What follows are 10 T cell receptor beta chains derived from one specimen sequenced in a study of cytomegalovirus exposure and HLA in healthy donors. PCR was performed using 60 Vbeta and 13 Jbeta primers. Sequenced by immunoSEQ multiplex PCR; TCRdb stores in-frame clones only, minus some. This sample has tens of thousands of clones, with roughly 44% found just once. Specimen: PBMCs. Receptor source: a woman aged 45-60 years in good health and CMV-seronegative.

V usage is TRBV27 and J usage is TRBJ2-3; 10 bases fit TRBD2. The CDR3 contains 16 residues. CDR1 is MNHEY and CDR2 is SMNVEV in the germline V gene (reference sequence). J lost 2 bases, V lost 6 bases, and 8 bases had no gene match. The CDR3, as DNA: TGTGCCAGCAGCCACAGTCTAGCGGGAGCCACAGATACGCAGTATTTT. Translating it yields CASSHSLAGATDTQYF.

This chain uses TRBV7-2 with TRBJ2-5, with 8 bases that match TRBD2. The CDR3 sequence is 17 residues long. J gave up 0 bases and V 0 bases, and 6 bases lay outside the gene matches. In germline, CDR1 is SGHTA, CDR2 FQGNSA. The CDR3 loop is CASSLASGGQYQETQYF. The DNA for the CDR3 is TGTGCCAGCAGCTTAGCAAGCGGGGGTCAGTACCAAGAGACCCAGTACTTC.

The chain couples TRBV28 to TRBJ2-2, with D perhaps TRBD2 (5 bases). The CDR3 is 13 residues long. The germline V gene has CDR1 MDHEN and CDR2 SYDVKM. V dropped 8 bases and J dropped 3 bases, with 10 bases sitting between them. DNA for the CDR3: TGTGCCAGCGGGAGTCCCGACACCGGGGAGCTGTTTTTT. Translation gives CASGSPDTGELFF.

This chain's CDR3 is CASSYRQGGGEQYF. CDR3 bases: TGTGCCAGCAGTTATAGACAGGGGGGCGGCGAGCAGTACTTC. The chain carries TRBV7-8 and TRBJ2-7, with TRBD1 matching over 9 bases. CDR3 length: 14 amino acids. Germline V gives CDR1 SGHVS, CDR2 FQNEAQ. Trimming at V came to 6 bases and at J to 6 bases, leaving 9 bases not matched to a gene. The whole variable domain, filled in from reference TRBV7-8 and TRBJ2-7, reads GAGVSQSPRYKVAKRGQDVALRCDPISGHVSLFWYQQALGQGPEFLTYFQNEAQLDKSGLPSDRFFAERPEGSVSTLKIQRTQQEDSAVYLCASSYRQGGGEQYFGPGTRLTVT.

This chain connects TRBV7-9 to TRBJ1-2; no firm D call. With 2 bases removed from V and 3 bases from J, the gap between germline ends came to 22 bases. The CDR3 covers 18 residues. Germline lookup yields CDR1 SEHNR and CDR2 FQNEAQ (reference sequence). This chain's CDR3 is CASSLPRGRNGVDYGYTF. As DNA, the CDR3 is TGTGCCAGCAGCTTACCCCGGGGTAGGAACGGCGTAGACTATGGCTACACCTTC.

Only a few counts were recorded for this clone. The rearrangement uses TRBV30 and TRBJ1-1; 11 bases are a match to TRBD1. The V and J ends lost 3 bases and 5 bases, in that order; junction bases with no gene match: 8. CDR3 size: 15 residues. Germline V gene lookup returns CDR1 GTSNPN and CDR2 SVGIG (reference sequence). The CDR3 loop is CAWRGQGGVETEAFF. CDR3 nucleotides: TGTGCCTGGAGGGGACAGGGGGGTGTGGAAACTGAAGCTTTCTTT.

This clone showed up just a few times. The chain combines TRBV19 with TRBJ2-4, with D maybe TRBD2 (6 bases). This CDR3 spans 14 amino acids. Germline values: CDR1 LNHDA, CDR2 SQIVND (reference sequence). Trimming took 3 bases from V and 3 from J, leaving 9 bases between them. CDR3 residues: CASSIGGGKNIQYF. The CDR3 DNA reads TGTGCCAGTAGTATCGGGGGAGGCAAAAACATTCAGTACTTC.

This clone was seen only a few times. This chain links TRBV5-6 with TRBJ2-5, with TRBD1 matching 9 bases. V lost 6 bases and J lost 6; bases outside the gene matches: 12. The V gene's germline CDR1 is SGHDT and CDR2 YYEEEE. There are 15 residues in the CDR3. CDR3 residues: CASTPSDRGSKTQYF. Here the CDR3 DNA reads TGTGCCAGCACTCCTTCGGACAGGGGATCAAAGACCCAGTACTTC. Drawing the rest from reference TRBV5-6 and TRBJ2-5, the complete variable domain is DAGVTQSPTHLIKTRGQQVTLRCSPKSGHDTVSWYQQALGQGPQFIFQYYEEEERQRGNFPDRFSGHQFPNYSSELNVNALLLGDSALYLCASTPSDRGSKTQYFGPGTRLLVL.

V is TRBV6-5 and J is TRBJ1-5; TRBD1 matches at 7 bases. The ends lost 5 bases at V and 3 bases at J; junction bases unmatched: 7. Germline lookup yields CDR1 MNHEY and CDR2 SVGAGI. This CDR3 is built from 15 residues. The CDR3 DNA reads TGTGCCAGCAGTCCAGTTGGGACAGTCAATCAGCCCCAGCATTTT. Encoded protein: CASSPVGTVNQPQHF.

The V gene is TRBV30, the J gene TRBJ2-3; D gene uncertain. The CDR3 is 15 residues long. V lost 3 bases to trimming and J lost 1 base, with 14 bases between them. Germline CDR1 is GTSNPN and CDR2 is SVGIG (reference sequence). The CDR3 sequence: CAWSDSQSGTDTQYF. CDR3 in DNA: TGTGCCTGGAGCGACTCGCAGTCTGGCACAGATACGCAGTATTTT.